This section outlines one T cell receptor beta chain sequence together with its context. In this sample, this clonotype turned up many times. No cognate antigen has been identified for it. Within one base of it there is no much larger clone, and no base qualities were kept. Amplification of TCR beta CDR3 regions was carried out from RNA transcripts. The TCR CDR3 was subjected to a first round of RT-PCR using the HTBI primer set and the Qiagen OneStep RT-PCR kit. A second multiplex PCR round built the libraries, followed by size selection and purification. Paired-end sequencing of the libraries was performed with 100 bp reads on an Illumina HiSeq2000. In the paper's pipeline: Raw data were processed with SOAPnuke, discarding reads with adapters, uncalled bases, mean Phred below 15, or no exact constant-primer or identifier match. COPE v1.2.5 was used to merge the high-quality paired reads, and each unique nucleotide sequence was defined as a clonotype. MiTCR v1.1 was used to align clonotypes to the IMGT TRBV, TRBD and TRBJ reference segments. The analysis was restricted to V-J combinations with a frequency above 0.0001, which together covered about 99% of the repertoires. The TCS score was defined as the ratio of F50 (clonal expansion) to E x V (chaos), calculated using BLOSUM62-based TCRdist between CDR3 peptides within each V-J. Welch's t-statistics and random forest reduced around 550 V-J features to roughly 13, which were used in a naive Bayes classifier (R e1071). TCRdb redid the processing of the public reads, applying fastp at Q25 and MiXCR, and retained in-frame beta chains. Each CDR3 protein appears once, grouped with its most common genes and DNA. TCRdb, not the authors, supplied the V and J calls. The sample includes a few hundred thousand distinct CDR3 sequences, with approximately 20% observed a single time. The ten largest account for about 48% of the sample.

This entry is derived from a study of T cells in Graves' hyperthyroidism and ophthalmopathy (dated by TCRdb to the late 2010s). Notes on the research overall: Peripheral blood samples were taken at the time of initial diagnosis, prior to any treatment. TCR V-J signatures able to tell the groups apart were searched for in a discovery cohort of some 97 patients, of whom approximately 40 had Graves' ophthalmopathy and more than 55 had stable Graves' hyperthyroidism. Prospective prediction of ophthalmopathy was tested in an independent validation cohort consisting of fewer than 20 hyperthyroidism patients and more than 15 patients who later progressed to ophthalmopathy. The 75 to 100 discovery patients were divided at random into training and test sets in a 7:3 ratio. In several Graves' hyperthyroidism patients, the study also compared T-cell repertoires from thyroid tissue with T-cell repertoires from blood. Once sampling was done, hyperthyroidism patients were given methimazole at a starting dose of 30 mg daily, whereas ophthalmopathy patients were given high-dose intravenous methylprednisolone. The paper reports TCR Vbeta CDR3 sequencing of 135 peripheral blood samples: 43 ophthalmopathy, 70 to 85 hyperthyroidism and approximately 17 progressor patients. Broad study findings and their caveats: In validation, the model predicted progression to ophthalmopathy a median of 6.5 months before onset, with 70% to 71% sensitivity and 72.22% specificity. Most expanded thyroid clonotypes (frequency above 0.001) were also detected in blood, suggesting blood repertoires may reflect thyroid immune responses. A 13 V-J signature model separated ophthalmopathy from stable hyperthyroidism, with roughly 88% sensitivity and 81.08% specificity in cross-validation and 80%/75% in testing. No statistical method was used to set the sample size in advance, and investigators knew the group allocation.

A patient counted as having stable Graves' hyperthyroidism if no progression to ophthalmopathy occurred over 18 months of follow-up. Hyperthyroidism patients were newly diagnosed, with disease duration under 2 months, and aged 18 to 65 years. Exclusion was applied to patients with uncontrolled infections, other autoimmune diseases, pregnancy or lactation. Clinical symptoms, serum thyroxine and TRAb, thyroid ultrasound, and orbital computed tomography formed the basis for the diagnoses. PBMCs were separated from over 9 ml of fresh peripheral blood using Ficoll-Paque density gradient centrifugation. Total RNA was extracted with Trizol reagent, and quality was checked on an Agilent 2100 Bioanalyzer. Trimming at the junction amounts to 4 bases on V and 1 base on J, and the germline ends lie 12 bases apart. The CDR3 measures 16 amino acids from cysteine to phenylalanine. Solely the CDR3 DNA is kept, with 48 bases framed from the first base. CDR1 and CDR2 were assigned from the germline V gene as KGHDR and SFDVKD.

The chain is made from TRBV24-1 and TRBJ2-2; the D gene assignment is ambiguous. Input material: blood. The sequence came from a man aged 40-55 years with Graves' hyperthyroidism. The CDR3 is CATSDSGPKNTGELFF. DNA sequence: TGTGCCACCAGTGACTCAGGACCGAAGAACACCGGGGAGCTGTTTTTT.